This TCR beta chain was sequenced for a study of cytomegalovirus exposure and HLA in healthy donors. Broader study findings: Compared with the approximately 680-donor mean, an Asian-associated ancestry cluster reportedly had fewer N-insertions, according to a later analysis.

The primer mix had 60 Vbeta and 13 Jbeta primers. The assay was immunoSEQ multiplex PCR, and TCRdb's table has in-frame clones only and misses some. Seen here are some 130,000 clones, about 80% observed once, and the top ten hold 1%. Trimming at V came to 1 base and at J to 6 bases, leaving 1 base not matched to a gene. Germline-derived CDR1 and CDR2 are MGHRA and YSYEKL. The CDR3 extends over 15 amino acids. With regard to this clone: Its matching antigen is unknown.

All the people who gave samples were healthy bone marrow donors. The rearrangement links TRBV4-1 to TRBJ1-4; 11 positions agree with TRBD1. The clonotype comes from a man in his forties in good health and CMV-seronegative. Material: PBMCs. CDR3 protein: CASSQAGQGDEKLFF. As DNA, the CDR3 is TGCGCCAGCAGCCAAGCGGGACAGGGGGATGAAAAACTGTTTTTT.